This TCR beta chain came from a study of response to subunit inactivated influenza vaccine. Study results and limitations: That few new T cells are recruited by each seasonal influenza vaccination was the authors' suggestion.

The CDR3 loop spans 13 amino acids. Trimming took off 1 base at V and 9 bases at J, with 12 bases between the two ends. TCRdb called the RT-PCR reads again in MiXCR, with one record for every CDR3 protein. This sample has 860,000 or so distinct CDR3 sequences, with 21% found just once. There are many counts of this clonotype. Its antigen is still unknown. The TCR originated in a man between 50 and 59 years old who received an inactivated influenza vaccine. V usage is TRBV12-3 or TRBV12-4 and J usage is TRBJ1-2; D gene unclear. The specimen comprised PBMCs from blood, sampled around 5 days after vaccination. The CDR3 here is CASSLGRRRSYTF. The CDR3 nucleotides are TGTGCCAGCAGTTTAGGACGGCGAAGGAGCTACACCTTC.